These 6 T cell receptor beta chains share one sample of origin, sequenced in a study of T cell repertoires in cytomegalovirus infection. These receptors lack a known antigen. TCRdb called the reads again in MiXCR, with one record for every CDR3 protein. The sample lists hundreds of thousands of distinct CDR3 sequences; about 44% were seen once. Source: cultured PBMCs, taken from culture after CMV antigen stimulation. The receptors were sampled from a human donor in good health (CMV status not recorded). Some clones in this sample may be carry-over from other donors' samples.

The rearrangement uses TRBV12-3 or TRBV12-4 and TRBJ2-7; 8 nucleotides line up with TRBD1. This CDR3 has 14 residues. Trimming took 3 bases from V and 5 from J; bases not matched to a gene: 6. The CDR3 here is CASSFSQGADEQYF. DNA of the CDR3: TGTGCCAGCAGTTTTTCCCAGGGGGCGGACGAGCAGTACTTC.

This chain links TRBV7-8 with TRBJ1-5; D is undetermined. Trimming stripped 6 bases from V and 7 bases from J, with 19 bases between. The CDR3 contains 15 residues. CDR1 SGHVS and CDR2 FQNEAQ come from the germline V gene. The chain's CDR3 is CASSIGGEGDQPQHF. CDR3 DNA: TGTGCCAGCAGTATCGGCGGTGAGGGCGACCAGCCCCAGCATTTT.

The rearrangement links TRBV6-5 to TRBJ2-7, with unresolved D. Between the trimmed V and J ends, which lost 5 bases and 3 bases, there was a span of 11 bases. CDR1 MNHEY and CDR2 SVGAGI come from the germline V gene. CDR3 length: 13 amino acids. This CDR3 is CASSKGSHYEQYF. The CDR3, as DNA: TGTGCCAGCAGTAAGGGAAGCCACTACGAGCAGTACTTC.

This chain joins TRBV4-3 and TRBJ2-7, with D uncertain. This CDR3 contains 14 residues. Trimming took off 4 bases at V and 0 bases at J, with 10 bases between the two ends. CDR1 and CDR2 (germline): LGHNA, YSLEER. CDR3 sequence: CASSRNIISYEQYF. CDR3 bases: TGCGCCAGCAGCCGGAACATTATCTCCTACGAGCAGTACTTC.

This clonotype appeared a few times. This rearrangement joins TRBV5-1 to TRBJ1-1; possibly TRBD1 for D (6 bases). Looked up from germline, CDR1 is SGHRS and CDR2 is YFSETQ. V shed 1 base and J shed 2 bases, with 15 bases lying between them. This CDR3 is built from 16 residues. CDR3 protein: CASSLFATGLNTEAFF. As DNA, the CDR3 is TGCGCCAGCAGCTTGTTCGCTACAGGGCTAAACACTGAAGCTTTCTTT.

The CDR3 region is CASSAAGPDTGELFF. In DNA form, the CDR3 reads TGTGCCAGCAGCGCCGCGGGGCCCGACACCGGGGAGCTGTTTTTT. J is TRBJ2-2 and V is TRBV7-2, with a tentative D call TRBD2 (6 bases). Germline CDR1 SGHTA, CDR2 FQGNSA. V was shortened by 5 bases and J by 3 bases, with 13 bases between the two germline ends. The CDR3 covers 15 residues. The full variable domain, in which reference TRBV7-2 and TRBJ2-2 provide the parts outside the CDR3, is GAGVSQSPSNKVTEKGKDVELRCDPISGHTALYWYRQSLGQGLEFLIYFQGNSAPDKSGLPSDRFSAERTGGSVSTLTIQRTQQEDSAVYLCASSAAGPDTGELFFGEGSRLTVL.